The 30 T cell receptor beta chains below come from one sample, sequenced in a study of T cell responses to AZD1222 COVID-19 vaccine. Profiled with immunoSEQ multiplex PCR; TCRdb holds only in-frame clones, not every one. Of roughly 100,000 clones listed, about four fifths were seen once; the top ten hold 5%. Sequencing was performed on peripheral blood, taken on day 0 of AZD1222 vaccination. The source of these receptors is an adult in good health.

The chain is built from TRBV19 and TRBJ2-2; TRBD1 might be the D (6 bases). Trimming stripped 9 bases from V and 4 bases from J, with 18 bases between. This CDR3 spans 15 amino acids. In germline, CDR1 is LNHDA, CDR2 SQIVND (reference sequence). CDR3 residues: CASRRQAGFTGELFF. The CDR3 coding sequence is TGTGCCAGCAGGAGACAGGCCGGGTTCACCGGGGAGCTGTTTTTT.

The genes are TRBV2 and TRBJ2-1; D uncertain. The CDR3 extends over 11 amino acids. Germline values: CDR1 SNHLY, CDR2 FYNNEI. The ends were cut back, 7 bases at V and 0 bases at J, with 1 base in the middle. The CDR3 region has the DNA TGTGCCAGCACCTCCTACAATGAGCAGTTCTTC. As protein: CASTSYNEQFF.

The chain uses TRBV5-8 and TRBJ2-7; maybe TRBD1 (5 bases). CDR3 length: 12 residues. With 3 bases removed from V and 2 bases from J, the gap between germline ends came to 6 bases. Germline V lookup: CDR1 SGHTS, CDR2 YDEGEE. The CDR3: CASSWTPYEQYF. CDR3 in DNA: TGTGCCAGCAGCTGGACACCCTACGAGCAGTACTTC.

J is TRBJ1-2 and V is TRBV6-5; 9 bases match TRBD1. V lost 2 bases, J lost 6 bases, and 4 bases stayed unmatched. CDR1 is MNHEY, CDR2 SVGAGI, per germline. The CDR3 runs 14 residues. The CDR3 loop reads CASSYGDRANGYTF. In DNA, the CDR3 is TGTGCCAGCAGTTACGGGGACAGGGCTAATGGCTACACCTTC.

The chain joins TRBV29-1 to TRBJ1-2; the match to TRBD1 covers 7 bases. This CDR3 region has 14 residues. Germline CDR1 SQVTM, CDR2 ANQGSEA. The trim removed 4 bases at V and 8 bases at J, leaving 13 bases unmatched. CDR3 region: CSVVNPQQGYGYTF. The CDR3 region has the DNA TGCAGCGTTGTAAACCCCCAACAGGGGTACGGCTACACCTTC.

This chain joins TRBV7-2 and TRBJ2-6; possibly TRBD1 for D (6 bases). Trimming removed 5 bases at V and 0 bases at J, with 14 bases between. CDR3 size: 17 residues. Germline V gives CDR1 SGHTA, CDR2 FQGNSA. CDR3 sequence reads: CASSLRTAGSGANVLTF. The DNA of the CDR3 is TGTGCCAGCAGCCTGAGGACAGCCGGCTCTGGGGCCAACGTCCTGACTTTC.

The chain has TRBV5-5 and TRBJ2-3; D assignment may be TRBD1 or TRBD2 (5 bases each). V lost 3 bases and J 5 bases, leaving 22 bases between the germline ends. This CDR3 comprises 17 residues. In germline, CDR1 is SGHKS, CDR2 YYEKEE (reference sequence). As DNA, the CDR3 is TGTGCCAGCAGCTCGGGCCGGTTTACGGGGACCAAAGATACGCAGTATTTT. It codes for CASSSGRFTGTKDTQYF. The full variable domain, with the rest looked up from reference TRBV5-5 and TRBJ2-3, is DAGVTQSPTHLIKTRGQQVTLRCSPISGHKSVSWYQQVLGQGPQFIFQYYEKEERGRGNFPDRFSARQFPNYSSELNVNALLLGDSALYLCASSSGRFTGTKDTQYFGPGTRLTVL.

CDR3 in DNA: TGTGCTAGTGGTTTGACCCCGGACAGGGGGGGGAATGGCTACACCTTC. It codes for CASGLTPDRGGNGYTF. The genes are TRBV12-5 and TRBJ1-2, with 10 bases aligning to TRBD1. Trimming at V came to 2 bases and at J to 6 bases, leaving 9 bases not matched to a gene. In germline, CDR1 is LGHNT, CDR2 FRNRAP. The CDR3 loop spans 16 amino acids.

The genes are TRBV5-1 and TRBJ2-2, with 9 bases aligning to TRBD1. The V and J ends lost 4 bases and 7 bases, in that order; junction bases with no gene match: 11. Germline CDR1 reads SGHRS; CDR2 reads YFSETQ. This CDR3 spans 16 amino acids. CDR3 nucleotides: TGCGCCAGCAGCAGAATTACAGGGGGCAAGGACGGGGAGCTGTTTTTT. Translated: CASSRITGGKDGELFF.

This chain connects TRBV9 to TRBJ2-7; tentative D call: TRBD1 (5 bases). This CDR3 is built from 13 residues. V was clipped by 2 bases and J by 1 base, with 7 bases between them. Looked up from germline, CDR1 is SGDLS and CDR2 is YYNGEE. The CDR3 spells CASSVQGSYEQYF. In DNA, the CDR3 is TGTGCCAGCAGCGTTCAGGGATCCTACGAGCAGTACTTC.

Here the CDR3 reads CASRDDRLSGDTQYF. CDR3 DNA: TGTGCCAGCAGGGACGACAGGCTTTCGGGAGATACGCAGTATTTT. The chain carries TRBV2 and TRBJ2-3; a possible D gene is TRBD1 (6 bases). V was trimmed by 6 bases and J by 5 bases, leaving 18 bases between them. CDR1 SNHLY and CDR2 FYNNEI come from the germline V gene. The CDR3 length is 15 residues.

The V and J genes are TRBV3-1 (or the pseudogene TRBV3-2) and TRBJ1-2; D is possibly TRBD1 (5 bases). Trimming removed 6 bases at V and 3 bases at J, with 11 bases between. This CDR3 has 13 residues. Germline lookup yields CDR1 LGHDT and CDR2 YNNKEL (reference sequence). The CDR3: CASRSRAHYGYTF. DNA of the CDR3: TGTGCCAGCAGATCCAGGGCACACTATGGCTACACCTTC.

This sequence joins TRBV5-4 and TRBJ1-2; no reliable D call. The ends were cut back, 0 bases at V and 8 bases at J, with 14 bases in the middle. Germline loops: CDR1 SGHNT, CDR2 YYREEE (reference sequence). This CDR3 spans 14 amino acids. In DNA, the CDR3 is TGTGCCAGCAGCTTGGCCGGAGGCGCCTTGGGCTACACCTTC. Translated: CASSLAGGALGYTF.

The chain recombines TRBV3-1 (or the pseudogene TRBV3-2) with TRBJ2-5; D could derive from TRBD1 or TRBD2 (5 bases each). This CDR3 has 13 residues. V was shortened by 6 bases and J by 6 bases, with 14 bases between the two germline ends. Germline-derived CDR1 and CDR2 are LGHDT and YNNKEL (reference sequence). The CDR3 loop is CASRTGAGKTQYF. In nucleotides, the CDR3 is TGTGCCAGCAGAACCGGGGCCGGAAAGACCCAGTACTTC.

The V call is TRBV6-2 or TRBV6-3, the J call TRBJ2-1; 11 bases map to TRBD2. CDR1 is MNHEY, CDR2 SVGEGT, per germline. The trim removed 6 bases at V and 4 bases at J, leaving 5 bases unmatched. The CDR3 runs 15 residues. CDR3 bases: TGTGCCAGCAGCCTCCGGACTAGCGGGTACAATGAGCAGTTCTTC. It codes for CASSLRTSGYNEQFF.

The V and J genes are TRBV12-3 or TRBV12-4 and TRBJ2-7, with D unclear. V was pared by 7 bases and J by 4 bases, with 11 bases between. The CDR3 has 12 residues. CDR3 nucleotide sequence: TGTGCCAGCACCCTACCCGCTTACGAGCAGTACTTC. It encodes CASTLPAYEQYF.

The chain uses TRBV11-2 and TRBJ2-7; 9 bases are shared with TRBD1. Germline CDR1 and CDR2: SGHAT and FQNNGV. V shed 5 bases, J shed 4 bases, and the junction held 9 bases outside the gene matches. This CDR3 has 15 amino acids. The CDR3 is CASSRTGQGGYEQYF. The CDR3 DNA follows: TGTGCCAGCAGCCGGACGGGACAGGGTGGGTACGAGCAGTACTTC.

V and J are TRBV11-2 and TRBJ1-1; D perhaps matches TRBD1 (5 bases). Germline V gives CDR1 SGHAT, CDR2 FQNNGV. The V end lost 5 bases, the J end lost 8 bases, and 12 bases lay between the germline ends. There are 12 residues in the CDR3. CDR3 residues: CASSQTGLEAFF. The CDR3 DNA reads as TGTGCCAGCAGCCAGACGGGGCTCGAAGCTTTCTTT.

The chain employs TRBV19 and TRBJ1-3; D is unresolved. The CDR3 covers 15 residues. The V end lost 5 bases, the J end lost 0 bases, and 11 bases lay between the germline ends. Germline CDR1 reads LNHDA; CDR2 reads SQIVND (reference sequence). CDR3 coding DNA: TGTGCCAGTAGTGCCCTCGTGGTCTCTGGAAACACCATATATTTT. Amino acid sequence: CASSALVVSGNTIYF.

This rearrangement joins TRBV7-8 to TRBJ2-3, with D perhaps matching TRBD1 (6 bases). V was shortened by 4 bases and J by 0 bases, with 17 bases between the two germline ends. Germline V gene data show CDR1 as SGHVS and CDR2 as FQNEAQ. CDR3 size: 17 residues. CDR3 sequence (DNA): TGTGCCAGCAGCTGGACCCAAACAGGGTCGAGCACAGATACGCAGTATTTT. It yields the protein CASSWTQTGSSTDTQYF.

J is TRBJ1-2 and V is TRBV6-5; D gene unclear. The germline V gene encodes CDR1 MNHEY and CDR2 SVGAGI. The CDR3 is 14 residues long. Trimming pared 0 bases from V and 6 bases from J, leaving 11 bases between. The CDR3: CASSYSALGDGYTF. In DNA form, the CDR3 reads TGTGCCAGCAGTTACTCGGCCCTCGGGGATGGCTACACCTTC.

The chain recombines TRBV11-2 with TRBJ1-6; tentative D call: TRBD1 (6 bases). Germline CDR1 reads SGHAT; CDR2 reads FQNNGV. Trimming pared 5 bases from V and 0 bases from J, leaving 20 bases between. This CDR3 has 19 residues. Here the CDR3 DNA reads TGTGCCAGCAGCACCTATAGGGGGGCCGAAGTCTCCTATAATTCACCCCTCCACTTT. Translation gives CASSTYRGAEVSYNSPLHF.

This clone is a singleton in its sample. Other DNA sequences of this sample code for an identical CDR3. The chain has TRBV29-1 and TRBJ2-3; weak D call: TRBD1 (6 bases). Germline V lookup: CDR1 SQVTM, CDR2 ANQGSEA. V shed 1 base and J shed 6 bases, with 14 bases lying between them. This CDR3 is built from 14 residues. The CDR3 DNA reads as TGCAGCGTTGAAGGGGGCAGGGGTGCCGATACGCAGTATTTT. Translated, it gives CSVEGGRGADTQYF.

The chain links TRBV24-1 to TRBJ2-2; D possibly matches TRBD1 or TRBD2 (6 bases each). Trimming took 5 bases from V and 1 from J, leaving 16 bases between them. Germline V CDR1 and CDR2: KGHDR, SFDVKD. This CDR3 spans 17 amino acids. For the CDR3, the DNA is TGTGCCACCAGTGGAGTATCCGGGGGCGAGAACACCGGGGAGCTGTTTTTT. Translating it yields CATSGVSGGENTGELFF.

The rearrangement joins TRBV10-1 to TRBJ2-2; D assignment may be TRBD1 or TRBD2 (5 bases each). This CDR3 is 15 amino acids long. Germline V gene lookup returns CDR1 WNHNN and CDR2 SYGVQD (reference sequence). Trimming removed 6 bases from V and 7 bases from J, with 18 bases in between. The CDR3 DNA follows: TGCGCCAGCAGGGCCGGGACGTCCATGTACGGGGAGCTGTTTTTT. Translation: CASRAGTSMYGELFF.

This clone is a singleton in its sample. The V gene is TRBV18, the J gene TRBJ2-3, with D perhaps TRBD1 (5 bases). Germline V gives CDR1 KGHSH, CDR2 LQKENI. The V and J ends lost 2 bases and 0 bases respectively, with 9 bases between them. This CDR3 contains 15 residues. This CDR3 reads CASSPDSSSTDTQYF. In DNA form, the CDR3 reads TGTGCCAGCTCACCAGACAGTTCTAGCACAGATACGCAGTATTTT.

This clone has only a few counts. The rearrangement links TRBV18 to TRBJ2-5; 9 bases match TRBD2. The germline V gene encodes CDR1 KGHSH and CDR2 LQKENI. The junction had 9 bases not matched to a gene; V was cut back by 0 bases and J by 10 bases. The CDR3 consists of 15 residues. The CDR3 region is CASSPPQLAGSHQYF. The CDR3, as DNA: TGTGCCAGCTCACCACCCCAGCTAGCGGGGAGTCACCAGTACTTC.

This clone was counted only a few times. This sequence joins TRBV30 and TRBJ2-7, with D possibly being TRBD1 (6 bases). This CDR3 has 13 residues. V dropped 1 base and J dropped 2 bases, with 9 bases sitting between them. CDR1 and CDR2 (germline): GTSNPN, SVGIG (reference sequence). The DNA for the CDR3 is TGTGCCTGGAGTGCCGGGGACACCTACGAGCAGTACTTC. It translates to CAWSAGDTYEQYF.

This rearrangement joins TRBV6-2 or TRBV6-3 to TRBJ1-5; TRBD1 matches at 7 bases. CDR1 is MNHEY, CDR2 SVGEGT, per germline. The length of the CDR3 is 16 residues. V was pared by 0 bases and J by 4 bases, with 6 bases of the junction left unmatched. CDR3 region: CASSYSTGRGNQPQHF. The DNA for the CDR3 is TGTGCCAGCAGTTACTCGACAGGGAGGGGGAATCAGCCCCAGCATTTT.

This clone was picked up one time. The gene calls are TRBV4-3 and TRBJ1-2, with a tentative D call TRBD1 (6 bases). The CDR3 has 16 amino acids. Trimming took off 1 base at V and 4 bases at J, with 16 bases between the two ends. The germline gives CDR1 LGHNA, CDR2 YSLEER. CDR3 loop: CASSQGPGDGAYGYTF. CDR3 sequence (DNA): TGCGCCAGCAGCCAAGGGCCAGGGGATGGGGCCTATGGCTACACCTTC.